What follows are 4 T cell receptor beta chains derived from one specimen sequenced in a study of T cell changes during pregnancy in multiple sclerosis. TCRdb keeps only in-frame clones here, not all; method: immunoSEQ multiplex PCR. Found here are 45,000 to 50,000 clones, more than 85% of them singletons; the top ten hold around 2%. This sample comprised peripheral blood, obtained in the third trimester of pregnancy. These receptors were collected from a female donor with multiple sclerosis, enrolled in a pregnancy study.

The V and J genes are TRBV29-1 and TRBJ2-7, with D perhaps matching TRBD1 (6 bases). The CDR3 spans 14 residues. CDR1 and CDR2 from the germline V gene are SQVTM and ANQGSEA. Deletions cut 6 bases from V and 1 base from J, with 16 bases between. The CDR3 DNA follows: TGCAGCGTCTCCCGAGGGGGTCTTTCCTACGAGCAGTACTTC. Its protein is CSVSRGGLSYEQYF.

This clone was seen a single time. The CDR3 loop is CASIRVQGPDTQYF. The CDR3 DNA sequence: TGTGCCAGCATTAGGGTACAGGGTCCAGATACGCAGTATTTT. The J gene is TRBJ2-3, the V gene TRBV6-1, with D perhaps TRBD1 (6 bases). CDR1 and CDR2 (germline): MNHNS, SASEGT. The CDR3 runs to 14 residues. Trimming removed 7 bases from V and 4 bases from J, with 15 bases in between.

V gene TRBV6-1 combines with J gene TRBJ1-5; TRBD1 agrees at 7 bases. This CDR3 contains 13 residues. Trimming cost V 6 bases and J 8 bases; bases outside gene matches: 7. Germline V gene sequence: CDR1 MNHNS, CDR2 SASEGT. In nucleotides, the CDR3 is TGTGCCAGCAGCGGACAGGCCAGAAAGCCCCAGCATTTT. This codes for CASSGQARKPQHF.

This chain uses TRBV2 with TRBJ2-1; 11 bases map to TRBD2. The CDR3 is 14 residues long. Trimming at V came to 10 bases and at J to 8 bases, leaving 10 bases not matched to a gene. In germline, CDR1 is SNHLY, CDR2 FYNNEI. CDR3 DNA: TGTGCCATACCGGGACTAGCGGCGAGGGATGAGCAGTTCTTC. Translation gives CAIPGLAARDEQFF.